A single TCR beta chain is shown here with its context. These data come from a study of OX40 agonist ivuxolimab in advanced cancers. Blood was sampled at baseline, cycle 4 day 1, and cycle 7 day 1. The germline V gene has CDR1 SGHRS and CDR2 YFSETQ. With V trimmed by 6 bases and J by 7 bases, 13 bases remained unmatched. This CDR3 contains 15 residues. This table comes from immunoSEQ multiplex PCR, and its TCRdb copy is limited to in-frame clones, with some not included. The sample consists of 60,000 to 70,000 clones, approximately 86% of them appearing once. The chain is built from TRBV5-1 and TRBJ2-1; 7 positions match TRBD2. This sequence originates from an adult with an advanced solid tumor such as melanoma, head and neck, liver or kidney cancer. The starting material was CD4+ or CD8+ T cells sorted from blood, obtained in a trial of the OX40 agonist ivuxolimab. The CDR3 DNA reads TGCGCCAGCACTCCGAGCGGGGCGGTCGGGAATGAGCAGTTCTTC. It is translated as CASTPSGAVGNEQFF.